This T cell receptor beta chain is from a study of HIV-infected patients and healthy controls. Study-level findings and limits: Donor HLA types were not determined in the study. Untreated HIV+ repertoires had roughly threefold fewer distinct CDR3s and lower Shannon diversity than healthy controls.

This clonotype was picked up many times. Its antigen remains unknown. The repertoire came from unfractionated whole blood and reflected all unsorted peripheral T cells. Exclusions covered tumors, febrile or AIDS-related illness, and hepatitis B or C coinfection. Alpha and beta constant-region primers primed reverse transcription of around 500 ng RNA. Using multiplexing indices, alpha and beta chain libraries were generated apart by chain-specific third strand synthesis. MiXCR was run by TCRdb on the 5' RACE reads, yielding one entry per CDR3 protein. The table lists 8,000 to 10,000 distinct CDR3 sequences, 8% of them singletons. V lost 11 bases to trimming and J lost 4 bases, with 19 bases between them. Germline values: CDR1 SGHAT, CDR2 FQNNGV. This CDR3 region has 14 residues.

Specimen: blood, collected before antiretroviral therapy. The receptor's source is an adult with HIV infection. The donor label of this sample is uncertain. The rearrangement uses TRBV11-2 and TRBJ2-3; D is perhaps TRBD1 or TRBD2 (5 bases each). CDR3 sequence reads: CASAGSDGADTQYF. CDR3 coding DNA: TGTGCCTCAGCAGGGAGTGATGGGGCAGATACGCAGTATTTT.